This T cell receptor beta chain was identified during a study of CD8 T cells in ankylosing spondylitis. The CDR3 has 13 amino acids. The germline gives CDR1 ENHRY, CDR2 SYGVKD. V lost 6 bases, J lost 7 bases, and 5 bases stayed unmatched. General study results and limits: Disease-linked clones bore a CD8+ phenotype, appearing relatively rarely in peripheral blood. As reported, disease-linked clones showed significant enrichment in matched ankylosing spondylitis synovial fluid. Typical of ankylosing spondylitis blood, it appeared, was a TCR beta motif of under 10 highly homologous variants.

Regarding this clonotype: Its antigen is not known.

The TCR beta libraries were generated through quantitative 5'-RACE incorporating molecular barcodes. MiXCR, applied by TCRdb to the 5' RACE reads, yields one record per CDR3 protein. This repertoire shows 150,000 or so distinct CDR3 sequences, around 17% found once; its top ten account for approximately 7.8%. The clonotype comes from a male donor with ankylosing spondylitis or in good health (not recorded which). The sample taken for sequencing was blood, either unsorted or a sorted T cell fraction (not recorded which). This rearrangement joins TRBV10-3 to TRBJ1-5, with 8 bases that match TRBD1. CDR3 region: CAIRAGGRQPQHF. CDR3 DNA: TGTGCCATCAGGGCAGGGGGCAGGCAGCCCCAGCATTTT.